The 2 T cell receptor beta chains in this list originate from one sample, sequenced in a study of T cell responses to AZD1222 COVID-19 vaccine. TCRdb's table, derived via immunoSEQ multiplex PCR, lists solely in-frame clones and lacks some. The sample has some 150,000 clones, about 86% seen once. Sequences were derived from peripheral blood, sampled on day 0 of MenACWY control vaccination. The origin of the receptors is an adult in good health.

The J gene is TRBJ1-1, the V gene TRBV6-5; no firm D call. The V gene lost 6 bases and the J gene lost 0 bases, with 11 bases spanning the gap. Germline V CDR1 and CDR2: MNHEY, SVGAGI. This CDR3 is built from 14 residues. Here the CDR3 DNA reads TGTGCCAGCAGAGCTCATAGCATGAACACTGAAGCTTTCTTT. This codes for CASRAHSMNTEAFF.

The gene calls are TRBV6-4 and TRBJ1-2, with D hard to call. CDR1 and CDR2 from the germline V gene are MRHNA and SNTAGT. This CDR3 comprises 15 residues. Trimming removed 2 bases from V and 8 bases from J, with 18 bases in between. As DNA, the CDR3 is TGTGCCAGCAGTGACAGGGCCCCGGCCTATGGCGGCTACACCTTC. Encoded protein: CASSDRAPAYGGYTF.